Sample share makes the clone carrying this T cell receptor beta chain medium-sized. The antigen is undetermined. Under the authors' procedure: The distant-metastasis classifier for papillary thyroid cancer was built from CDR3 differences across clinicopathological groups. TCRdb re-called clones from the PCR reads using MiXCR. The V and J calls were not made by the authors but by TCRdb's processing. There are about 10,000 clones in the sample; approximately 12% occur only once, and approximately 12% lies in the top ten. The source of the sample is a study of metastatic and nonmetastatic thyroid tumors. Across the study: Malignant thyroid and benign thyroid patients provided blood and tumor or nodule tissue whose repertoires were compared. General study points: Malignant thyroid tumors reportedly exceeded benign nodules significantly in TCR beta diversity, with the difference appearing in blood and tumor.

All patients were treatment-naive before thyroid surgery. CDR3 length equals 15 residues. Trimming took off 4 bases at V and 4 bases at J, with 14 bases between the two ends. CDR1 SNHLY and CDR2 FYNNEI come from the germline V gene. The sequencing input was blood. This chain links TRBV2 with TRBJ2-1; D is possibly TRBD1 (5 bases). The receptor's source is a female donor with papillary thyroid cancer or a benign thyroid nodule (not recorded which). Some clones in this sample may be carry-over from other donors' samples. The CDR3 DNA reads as TGTGCCAGCAGTGGACAGATACTGGGGTACAATGAGCAGTTCTTC. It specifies CASSGQILGYNEQFF. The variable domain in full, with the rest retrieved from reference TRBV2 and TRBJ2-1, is EPEVTQTPSHQVTQMGQEVILRCVPISNHLYFYWYRQILGQKVEFLVSFYNNEISEKSEIFDDQFSVERPDGSNFTLKIRSTKLEDSAMYFCASSGQILGYNEQFFGPGTRLTVL.